This TCR beta chain was obtained from a study of T cells in Graves' hyperthyroidism and ophthalmopathy. This clonotype has ten or more counts. It was RNA transcripts that yielded the amplified TCR beta CDR3 regions. When the TCR CDR3 underwent first-round RT-PCR, the HTBI primer set was used. TCRdb re-analysed the multiplex PCR reads in MiXCR, keeping a single row per CDR3 protein. The sample consists of roughly 500,000 distinct CDR3 sequences, 46% of them appearing once. CDR3 size: 15 residues. Germline V gene lookup returns CDR1 LNHDA and CDR2 SQIVND (reference sequence). Trimming took off 0 bases at V and 3 bases at J, with 12 bases between the two ends.

The TCR originated in an adult woman with Graves' disease, either hyperthyroidism or ophthalmopathy (not recorded which). Sequencing was performed on peripheral blood or thyroid tissue (not recorded which). The chain links TRBV19 to TRBJ2-7; no firm D call. CDR3 DNA sequence: TGTGCCAGTAGTATAGATCCCTACGGAAACTACGAGCAGTACTTC. Protein product: CASSIDPYGNYEQYF. The whole variable domain, filled in from reference TRBV19 and TRBJ2-7, reads DGGITQSPKYLFRKEGQNVTLSCEQNLNHDAMYWYRQDPGQGLRLIYYSQIVNDFQKGDIAEGYSVSREKKESFPLTVTSAQKNPTAFYLCASSIDPYGNYEQYFGPGTRLTVT.